Below are 5 T cell receptor beta chains sequenced from a single sample in a study of T-cell reconstitution after alpha-beta-depleted transplantation in children. Unique molecular identifiers were used to barcode this TCRbeta library. One entry per CDR3 protein, called by TCRdb with MiXCR from the PCR reads. Among fewer than 700,000 distinct CDR3 sequences listed, 23% were seen once. The source was PBMCs, mostly from graft donor cells, collected 360 days after TCRalphabeta/CD19-depleted stem cell transplant. These receptors came from a boy under three years old who had a stem cell transplant for acute myeloid leukemia, so the T cells may come from the graft donor.

The chain combines TRBV11-3 with TRBJ1-4; 8 bases agree with TRBD1. The CDR3 loop spans 15 amino acids. Looked up from germline, CDR1 is SGHNT and CDR2 is YENEEA. V was pared by 5 bases and J by 5 bases, with 7 bases of the junction left unmatched. The CDR3 loop is CASSTYRDRNEKLFF. CDR3 in DNA: TGTGCCAGCAGCACATACCGGGACAGGAATGAAAAACTGTTTTTT.

The chain couples TRBV12-3 or TRBV12-4 to TRBJ1-5; D is undetermined. This CDR3 is built from 13 residues. V gave up 5 bases and J gave up 6 bases, with 11 bases separating them. DNA for the CDR3: TGTGCCAGCAGTATGACGGACCTTCAGCCCCAGCATTTT. Its protein is CASSMTDLQPQHF.

J is TRBJ2-7 and V is TRBV10-3; 7 positions agree with TRBD1. J gave up 5 bases and V 5 bases, and 6 bases lay outside the gene matches. The CDR3 is 13 residues long. Germline CDR1 is ENHRY and CDR2 is SYGVKD. In nucleotides, the CDR3 is TGTGCCATCAGTAGGCCAGGGGGACACGAGCAGTACGTC. Translation gives CAISRPGGHEQYV.

This clonotype turned up a few times. The chain uses TRBV7-2 and TRBJ2-3, with no clear D. V lost 2 bases, J lost 0 bases, and 15 bases lay in between. Germline CDR1 reads SGHTA; CDR2 reads FQGNSA. The CDR3 length is 17 residues. CDR3 bases: TGTGCCAGCAGCTTATGGGCCAGTCCTACTAGCACAGATACGCAGTATTTT. Translating gives CASSLWASPTSTDTQYF.

The chain uses TRBV7-9 and TRBJ2-7; D not resolved. CDR1 is SEHNR, CDR2 FQNEAQ, per germline (reference sequence). Trimming stripped 3 bases from V and 4 bases from J, with 10 bases between. The CDR3 spans 13 residues. In nucleotides, the CDR3 is TGTGCCAGCAGCTTGAGTGGCCGATACGAGCAGTACGTC. Protein sequence: CASSLSGRYEQYV.